These 18 T cell receptor beta chains were sequenced from one sample in a study of human T cells and chemical hapten exposure. Time point reported: patch test 2, 6 weeks after DPC sensitization. Specified treatment: therapeutic diphenylcyclopropenone sensitization with weekly scalp DPC. TCRdb used MiXCR to reprocess the RACE reads, holding one entry per CDR3 protein. The table includes about 95,000 distinct CDR3 sequences, over 9.5% detected once. The specimen was whole blood, collected in connection with sensitization to the hapten diphenylcyclopropenone (DPC). All receptors derive from a woman aged 40 to 49 with alopecia areata. Some clones in this sample may be carry-over from other donors' samples.

This clonotype was detected only a few times. The chain employs TRBV7-9 and TRBJ2-1; 9 nucleotides align to TRBD1. V trimming: 0 bases; J trimming: 5 bases; junction bases outside the gene matches: 5. This CDR3 comprises 16 residues. Germline CDR1 reads SEHNR; CDR2 reads FQNEAQ (reference sequence). The CDR3 bases are TGTGCCAGCAGCTTAGCGGGGGGACAGGGCAACAATGAGCAGTTCTTC. This encodes CASSLAGGQGNNEQFF.

Note on this clonotype: This may stem from a read error, because a much larger clone lies one nucleotide away. The chain links TRBV20-1 to TRBJ2-7; D possibly corresponds to TRBD1 (6 bases). The CDR3 covers 12 residues. Germline assignment: CDR1 DFQATT and CDR2 SNEGSKA (reference sequence). Trimming pared 7 bases from V and 6 bases from J, leaving 16 bases between. The CDR3 coding sequence is TGCAGTGTCTCTCCCAGGGGCTTCGAGCAGTACTTC. Residues: CSVSPRGFEQYF.

Many counts were recorded for this clonotype. The chain employs TRBV3-1 and TRBJ2-7; possibly TRBD2 for D (5 bases). V was cut by 0 bases and J by 2 bases, with 14 bases left in between. Germline-derived CDR1 and CDR2 are LGHDT and YNNKEL (reference sequence). The CDR3 totals 16 residues. CDR3 amino acids: CASSQERKGVPYEQYF. CDR3 nucleotide sequence: TGTGCCAGCAGCCAAGAGCGGAAGGGAGTGCCCTACGAGCAGTACTTC.

The chain joins TRBV7-2 to TRBJ2-5; D gene ambiguous. The CDR3 extends over 15 amino acids. V was clipped by 1 base and J by 2 bases, with 11 bases between them. Per the germline V gene, CDR1 is SGHTA and CDR2 is FQGNSA. The CDR3: CASSLDRRTQETQYF. The CDR3 nucleotides are TGTGCCAGCAGCTTAGATCGGCGGACGCAAGAGACCCAGTACTTC.

The J gene is TRBJ2-6, the V gene TRBV29-1; no firm D call. The CDR3 sequence is 11 residues long. The V gene lost 0 bases and the J gene lost 9 bases, with 3 bases spanning the gap. Germline assignment: CDR1 SQVTM and CDR2 ANQGSEA. The DNA for the CDR3 is TGCAGCGTTGAAGACAACAACGTCCTGACTTTC. Its protein is CSVEDNNVLTF.

The V and J genes are TRBV7-2 and TRBJ1-4, with D unclear. The CDR3 consists of 15 residues. V was trimmed by 2 bases and J by 10 bases, leaving 17 bases between them. Germline V gene lookup returns CDR1 SGHTA and CDR2 FQGNSA. This CDR3 is CASSLILNAGGKLFF. CDR3 DNA: TGTGCCAGCAGCTTAATTTTGAACGCGGGTGGAAAACTGTTTTTT.

This clonotype came up many times. The CDR3 reads CASSQAETSGQETQYF. Written as DNA, the CDR3 is TGTGCCAGCAGCCAAGCCGAGACTAGCGGACAAGAGACCCAGTACTTC. The V and J genes are TRBV4-2 and TRBJ2-5; TRBD2 agrees at 9 bases. Trimming at V came to 1 base and at J to 2 bases, leaving 5 bases not matched to a gene. The CDR3 has 16 residues. Per the germline V gene, CDR1 is LGHNA and CDR2 is YNFKEQ.

The chain recombines TRBV2 with TRBJ1-1; possibly TRBD1 for D (5 bases). Germline CDR1 and CDR2: SNHLY and FYNNEI. The CDR3 loop spans 13 amino acids. V was pared by 6 bases and J by 7 bases, with 15 bases between. Written as DNA, the CDR3 is TGTGCCAGCAGAAAACAGGAGATACTTGAAGCTTTCTTT. Its translation: CASRKQEILEAFF.

The count of this clonotype is one. This chain joins TRBV18 and TRBJ2-7, with TRBD2 matching over 9 bases. This CDR3 has 16 amino acids. Germline loops: CDR1 KGHSH, CDR2 LQKENI. Trimming at V came to 0 bases and at J to 3 bases, leaving 6 bases not matched to a gene. The CDR3 nucleotides read TGTGCCAGCTCACCACCGTCTAGCGGGGTTGTCTACGAGCAGTACTTC. Its protein is CASSPPSSGVVYEQYF.

This clonotype has ten or more counts. The rearrangement links TRBV7-6 to TRBJ2-6; 7 positions match TRBD1. V dropped 2 bases and J dropped 2; count of bases not matched to a gene: 6. The CDR3 length is 17 residues. Germline values: CDR1 SGHVS, CDR2 FNYEAQ. Here the CDR3 DNA reads TGTGCCAGCAGCTTACGACAGGGTACAACTGGGGCCAACGTCCTGACTTTC. Its translation: CASSLRQGTTGANVLTF.

This clonotype has at least ten counts. The CDR3: CAISESTSSGPDTQYF. CDR3 nucleotides: TGTGCCATCAGTGAGTCGACGTCTAGCGGGCCAGATACGCAGTATTTT. The V call is TRBV10-3, the J call TRBJ2-3; 8 bases match TRBD2. Germline CDR1 reads ENHRY; CDR2 reads SYGVKD. V lost 0 bases to trimming and J lost 4 bases; unmatched junction nucleotides: 6. CDR3 size: 16 residues.

The rearrangement uses TRBV20-1 and TRBJ1-6; no reliable D call. Germline V gene sequence: CDR1 DFQATT, CDR2 SNEGSKA (reference sequence). The CDR3 has 13 amino acids. Trimming took off 6 bases at V and 14 bases at J, with 20 bases between the two ends. The CDR3, as DNA: TGCAGTGCACGGCGGACGGGTCGTTCGGCCCTCCACTTT. Translation: CSARRTGRSALHF.

The chain uses TRBV28 and TRBJ1-2; D gene unclear. V lost 4 bases and J 1 base, leaving 10 bases between the germline ends. The length of the CDR3 is 14 residues. The V gene's germline CDR1 is MDHEN and CDR2 SYDVKM. The CDR3 loop is CASSSPQVNYGYTF. For the CDR3, the DNA is TGTGCCAGCAGTTCACCCCAGGTTAACTATGGCTACACCTTC.

The table lists this clonotype with many counts. At one end the junction does not follow the germline gene, possibly because of a read error. CDR3 residues: CASNLPTGPRVF. The CDR3 nucleotides read TGTGCCAGCAATTTACCGACAGGCCCTCGGGTCTTC. The chain couples TRBV28 to TRBJ2-7; maybe TRBD1 (6 bases). The CDR3 length is 12 residues. The germline CDR1 and CDR2 sequences are MDHEN and SYDVKM.

The gene calls are TRBV18 and TRBJ1-1, with a tentative D call TRBD1 (6 bases). The germline V and J ends were trimmed by 0 bases and 2 bases, with 10 bases remaining between them. The CDR3 has 15 residues. The V gene's germline CDR1 is KGHSH and CDR2 LQKENI. This CDR3 is CASSPPPRGNTEAFF. The CDR3 DNA reads as TGTGCCAGCTCACCACCGCCCAGGGGTAACACTGAAGCTTTCTTT.

This clonotype was seen a handful of times. V gene TRBV7-9 combines with J gene TRBJ1-1; D remains unclear. Trimming shortened V by 5 bases and J by 1 base, and 11 bases separated the two germline ends. The CDR3 covers 14 residues. Germline loops: CDR1 SEHNR, CDR2 FQNEAQ (reference sequence). The chain's CDR3 is CASSPPGRNTEAFF. The CDR3 bases are TGTGCCAGCAGCCCCCCAGGCAGGAACACTGAAGCTTTCTTT.

Regarding this clonotype: Sequence at one end of the junction differs from germline and may be a read error. CDR3 nucleotide sequence: TGTGCCATCAGCCTGACTAGCGGGAACACTCAGTACTTC. Protein: CAISLTSGNTQYF. The rearrangement joins TRBV10-3 to TRBJ2-4, with 11 bases lining up with TRBD2. CDR3 size: 13 residues. The germline gives CDR1 ENHRY, CDR2 SYGVKD.

This clonotype turned up a few times. This chain connects TRBV12-3 or TRBV12-4 to TRBJ2-1, with 11 bases fitting TRBD2. Trimming removed 5 bases from V and 2 bases from J; junction bases left unmatched: 5. The CDR3 is 16 residues long. The CDR3 DNA reads as TGTGCCAGCAGTCCAACTAGCGGGAGTGCCTACAATGAGCAGTTCTTC. Translating it yields CASSPTSGSAYNEQFF.